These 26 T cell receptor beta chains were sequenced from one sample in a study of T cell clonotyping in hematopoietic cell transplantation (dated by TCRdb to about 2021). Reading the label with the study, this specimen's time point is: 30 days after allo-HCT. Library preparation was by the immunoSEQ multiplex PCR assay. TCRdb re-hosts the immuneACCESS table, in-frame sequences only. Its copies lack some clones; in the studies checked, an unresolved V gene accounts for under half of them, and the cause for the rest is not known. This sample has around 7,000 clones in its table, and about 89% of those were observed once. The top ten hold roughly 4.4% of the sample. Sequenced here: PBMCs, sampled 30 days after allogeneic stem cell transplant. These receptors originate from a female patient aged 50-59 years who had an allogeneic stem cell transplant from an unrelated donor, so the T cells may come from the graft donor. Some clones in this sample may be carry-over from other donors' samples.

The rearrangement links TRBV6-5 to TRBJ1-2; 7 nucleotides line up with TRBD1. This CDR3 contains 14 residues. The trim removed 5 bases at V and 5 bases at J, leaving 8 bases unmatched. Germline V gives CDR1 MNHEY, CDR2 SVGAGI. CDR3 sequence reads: CASSTRDSWYGYTF. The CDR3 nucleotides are TGTGCCAGCAGTACACGGGACAGCTGGTATGGCTACACCTTC.

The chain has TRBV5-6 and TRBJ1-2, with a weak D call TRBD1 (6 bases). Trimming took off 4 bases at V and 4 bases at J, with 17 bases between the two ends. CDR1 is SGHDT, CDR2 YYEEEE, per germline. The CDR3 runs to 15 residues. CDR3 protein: CASSNIGRDTYGYTF. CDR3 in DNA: TGTGCCAGCAGCAACATAGGACGGGACACCTATGGCTACACCTTC.

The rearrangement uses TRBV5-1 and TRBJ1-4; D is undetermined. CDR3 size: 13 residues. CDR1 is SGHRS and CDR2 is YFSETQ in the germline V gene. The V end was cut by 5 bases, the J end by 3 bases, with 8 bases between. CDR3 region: CASSSRSNEKLFF. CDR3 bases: TGCGCCAGCAGTAGCCGATCTAATGAAAAACTGTTTTTT.

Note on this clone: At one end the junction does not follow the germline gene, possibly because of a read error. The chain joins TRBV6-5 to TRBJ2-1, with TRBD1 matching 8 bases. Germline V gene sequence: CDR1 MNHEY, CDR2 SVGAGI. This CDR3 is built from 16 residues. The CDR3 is CTSSYSDGTGNNEQFF. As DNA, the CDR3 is TGTACCAGCAGTTACTCGGATGGGACAGGAAACAATGAGCAGTTCTTC.

The CDR3 sequence: CASSLRGVNTGELFF. CDR3 in DNA: TGCGCCAGCAGCTTGCGGGGGGTTAACACCGGGGAGCTGTTTTTT. This chain links TRBV5-1 with TRBJ2-2; 7 nucleotides align to TRBD2. Germline V lookup: CDR1 SGHRS, CDR2 YFSETQ. The J segment lost 2 bases and the V segment lost 1 base, leaving 2 bases of the junction unmatched. CDR3 length equals 15 residues.

The CDR3 is CASSEGAGTGEKLFF. The CDR3, as DNA: TGTGCCAGCAGTGAAGGTGCCGGGACAGGGGAAAAACTGTTTTTT. This chain links TRBV6-1 with TRBJ1-4, with TRBD1 matching 9 bases. The CDR3 sequence is 15 residues long. The germline V gene encodes CDR1 MNHNS and CDR2 SASEGT. J gave up 8 bases and V 1 base, and 5 bases lay outside the gene matches.

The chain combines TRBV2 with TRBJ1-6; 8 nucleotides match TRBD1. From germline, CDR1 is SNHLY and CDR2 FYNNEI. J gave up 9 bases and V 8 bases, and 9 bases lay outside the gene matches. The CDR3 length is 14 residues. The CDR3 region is CASDTGQGGSPLHF. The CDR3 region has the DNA TGTGCCAGCGATACTGGACAGGGCGGTTCACCCCTCCACTTT.

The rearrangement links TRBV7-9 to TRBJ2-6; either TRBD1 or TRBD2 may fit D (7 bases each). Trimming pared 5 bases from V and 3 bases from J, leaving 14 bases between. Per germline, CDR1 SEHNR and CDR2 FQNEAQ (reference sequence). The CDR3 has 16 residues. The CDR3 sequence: CASSGRRGGGANVLTF. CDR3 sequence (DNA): TGTGCCAGCAGCGGACGCAGGGGGGGTGGGGCCAACGTCCTGACTTTC.

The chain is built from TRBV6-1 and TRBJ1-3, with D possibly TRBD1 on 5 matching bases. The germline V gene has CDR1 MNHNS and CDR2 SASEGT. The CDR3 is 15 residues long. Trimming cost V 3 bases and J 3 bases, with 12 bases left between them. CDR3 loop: CASSDLGDHGNTIYF. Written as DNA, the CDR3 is TGTGCCAGCAGTGATTTGGGGGACCATGGAAACACCATATATTTT.

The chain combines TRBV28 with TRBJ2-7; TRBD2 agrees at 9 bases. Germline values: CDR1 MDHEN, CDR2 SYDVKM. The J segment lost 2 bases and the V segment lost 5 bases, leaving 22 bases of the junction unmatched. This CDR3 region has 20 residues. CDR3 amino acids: CASSVIGYRKTSGPTYEQYF. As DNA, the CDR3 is TGTGCCAGCAGTGTAATTGGCTACAGAAAAACTAGCGGGCCCACCTACGAGCAGTACTTC.

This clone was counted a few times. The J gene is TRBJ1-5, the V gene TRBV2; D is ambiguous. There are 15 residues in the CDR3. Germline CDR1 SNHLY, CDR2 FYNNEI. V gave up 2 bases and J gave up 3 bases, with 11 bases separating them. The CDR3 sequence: CASSEWGNPNQPQHF. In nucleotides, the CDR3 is TGTGCCAGCAGTGAATGGGGAAATCCCAATCAGCCCCAGCATTTT. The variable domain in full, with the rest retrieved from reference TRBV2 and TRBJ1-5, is EPEVTQTPSHQVTQMGQEVILRCVPISNHLYFYWYRQILGQKVEFLVSFYNNEISEKSEIFDDQFSVERPDGSNFTLKIRSTKLEDSAMYFCASSEWGNPNQPQHFGDGTRLSIL.

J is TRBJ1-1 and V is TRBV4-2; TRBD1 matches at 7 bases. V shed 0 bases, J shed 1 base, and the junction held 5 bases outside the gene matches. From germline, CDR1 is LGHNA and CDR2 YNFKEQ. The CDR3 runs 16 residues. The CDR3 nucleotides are TGTGCCAGCAGCCAAGACTACAGGGGTTCGAACACTGAAGCTTTCTTT. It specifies CASSQDYRGSNTEAFF.

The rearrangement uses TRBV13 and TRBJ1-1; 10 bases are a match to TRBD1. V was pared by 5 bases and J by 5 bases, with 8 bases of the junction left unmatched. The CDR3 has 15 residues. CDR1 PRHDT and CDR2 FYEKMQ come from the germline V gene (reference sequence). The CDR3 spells CASSHGTGEWTEAFF. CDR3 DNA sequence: TGTGCCAGCAGCCACGGGACAGGGGAATGGACTGAAGCTTTCTTT. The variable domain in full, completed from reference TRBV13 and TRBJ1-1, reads AAGVIQSPRHLIKEKRETATLKCYPIPRHDTVYWYQQGPGQDPQFLISFYEKMQSDKGSIPDRFSAQQFSDYHSELNMSSLELGDSALYFCASSHGTGEWTEAFFGQGTRLTVV.

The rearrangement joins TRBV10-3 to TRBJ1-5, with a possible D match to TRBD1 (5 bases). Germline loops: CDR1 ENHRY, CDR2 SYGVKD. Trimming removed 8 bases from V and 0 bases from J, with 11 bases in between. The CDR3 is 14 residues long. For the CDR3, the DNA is TGTGCCATCGGGACGGGTGATAGCAATCAGCCCCAGCATTTT. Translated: CAIGTGDSNQPQHF.

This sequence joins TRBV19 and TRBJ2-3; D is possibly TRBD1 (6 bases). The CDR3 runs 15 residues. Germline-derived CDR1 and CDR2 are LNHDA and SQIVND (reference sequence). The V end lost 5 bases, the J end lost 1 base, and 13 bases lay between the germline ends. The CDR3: CASSSQGLGTDTQYF. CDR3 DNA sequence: TGTGCCAGTAGTTCACAGGGTTTAGGCACAGATACGCAGTATTTT.

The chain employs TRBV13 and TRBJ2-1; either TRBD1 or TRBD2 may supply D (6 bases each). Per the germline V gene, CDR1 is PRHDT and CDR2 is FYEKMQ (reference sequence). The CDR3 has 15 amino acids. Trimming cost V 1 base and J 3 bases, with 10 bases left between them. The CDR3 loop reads CASSLAGGLYNEQFF. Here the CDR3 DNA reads TGTGCCAGCAGCTTAGCCGGGGGCCTCTACAATGAGCAGTTCTTC.

In DNA, the CDR3 is TGTGCCAGCAGTAGAGACGCCGATCAGCCCCAGCATTTT. Protein product: CASSRDADQPQHF. V and J are TRBV2 and TRBJ1-5; D not resolved. The length of the CDR3 is 13 residues. V dropped 5 bases and J dropped 5 bases, with 10 bases sitting between them. The germline gives CDR1 SNHLY, CDR2 FYNNEI.

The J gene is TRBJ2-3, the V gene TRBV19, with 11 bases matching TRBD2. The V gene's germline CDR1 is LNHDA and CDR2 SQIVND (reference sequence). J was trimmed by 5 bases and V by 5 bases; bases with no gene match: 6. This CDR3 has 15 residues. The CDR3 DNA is TGTGCCAGTAGTTCCCTAGCGGGGGGAAAAGATACGCAGTATTTT. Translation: CASSSLAGGKDTQYF. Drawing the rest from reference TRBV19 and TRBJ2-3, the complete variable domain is DGGITQSPKYLFRKEGQNVTLSCEQNLNHDAMYWYRQDPGQGLRLIYYSQIVNDFQKGDIAEGYSVSREKKESFPLTVTSAQKNPTAFYLCASSSLAGGKDTQYFGPGTRLTVL.

CDR3 sequence (DNA): TGTGCCAGCAGCTTAGAGCTGGCTGAAGCTTTCTTT. Protein: CASSLELAEAFF. The V and J genes are TRBV7-9 and TRBJ1-1; D gene ambiguous. CDR3 size: 12 residues. CDR1 and CDR2 from the germline V gene are SEHNR and FQNEAQ (reference sequence). V lost 1 base and J lost 6, with 6 bases in between.

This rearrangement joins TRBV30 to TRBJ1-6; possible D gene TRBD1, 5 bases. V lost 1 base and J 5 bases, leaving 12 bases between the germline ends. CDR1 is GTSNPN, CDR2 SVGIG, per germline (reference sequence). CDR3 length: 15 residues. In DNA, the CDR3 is TGTGCCTGGAGTGGGCAGGGTTTGAATAATTCACCCCTCCACTTT. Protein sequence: CAWSGQGLNNSPLHF.

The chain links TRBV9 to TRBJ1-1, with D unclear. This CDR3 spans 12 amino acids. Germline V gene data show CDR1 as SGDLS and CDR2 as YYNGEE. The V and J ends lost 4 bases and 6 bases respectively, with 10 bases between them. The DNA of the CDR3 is TGTGCCAGCAGCCAACTAGACGCTGAAGCTTTCTTT. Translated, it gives CASSQLDAEAFF. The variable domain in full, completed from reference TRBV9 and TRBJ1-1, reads DSGVTQTPKHLITATGQRVTLRCSPRSGDLSVYWYQQSLDQGLQFLIQYYNGEERAKGNILERFSAQQFPDLHSELNLSSLELGDSALYFCASSQLDAEAFFGQGTRLTVV.

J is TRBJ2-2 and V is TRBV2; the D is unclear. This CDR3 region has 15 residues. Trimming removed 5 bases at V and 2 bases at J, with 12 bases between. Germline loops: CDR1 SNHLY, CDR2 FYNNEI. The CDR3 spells CASSTAYINTGELFF. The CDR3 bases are TGTGCCAGCAGTACCGCATACATCAACACCGGGGAGCTGTTTTTT.

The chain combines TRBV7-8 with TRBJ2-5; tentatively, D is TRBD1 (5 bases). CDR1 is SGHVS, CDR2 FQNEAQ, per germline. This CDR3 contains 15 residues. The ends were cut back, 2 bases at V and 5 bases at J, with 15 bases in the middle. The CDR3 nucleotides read TGTGCCAGCAGCTTAAACCAGGGTATAATGGAGACCCAGTACTTC. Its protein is CASSLNQGIMETQYF.

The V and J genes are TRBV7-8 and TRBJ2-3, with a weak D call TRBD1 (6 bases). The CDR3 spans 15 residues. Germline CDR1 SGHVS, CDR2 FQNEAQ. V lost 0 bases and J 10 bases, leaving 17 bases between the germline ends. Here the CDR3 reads CASSLAGGRGRAQYF. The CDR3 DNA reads TGTGCCAGCAGCTTAGCAGGCGGCAGGGGAAGGGCGCAGTATTTT.

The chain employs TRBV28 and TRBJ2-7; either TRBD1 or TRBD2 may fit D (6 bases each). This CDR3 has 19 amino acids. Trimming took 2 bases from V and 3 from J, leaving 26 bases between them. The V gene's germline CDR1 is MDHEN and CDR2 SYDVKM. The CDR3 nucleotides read TGTGCCAGCAGTTTAGATTTGGGGGGCGCAAAGGGAGCGGGCTACGAGCAGTACTTC. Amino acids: CASSLDLGGAKGAGYEQYF.

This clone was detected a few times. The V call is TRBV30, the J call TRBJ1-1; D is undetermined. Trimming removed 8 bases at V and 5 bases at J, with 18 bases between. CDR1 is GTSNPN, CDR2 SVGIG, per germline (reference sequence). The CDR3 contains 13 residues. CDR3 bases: TGTGCCCGCCGCAGCAGGTCCGAAACTGAAGCTTTCTTT. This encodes CARRSRSETEAFF.